A selection of T cell receptor beta chains follows, all from one sample in a study of patients and donors after allogeneic stem cell transplantation. TCRdb re-called the RT-PCR reads through MiXCR, storing one row per CDR3 protein. The sample has approximately 160,000 distinct CDR3 sequences, approximately 30% seen once. The sequenced sample consisted of blood, either unsorted or a sorted T cell fraction (not recorded which). The receptors were gathered from a human donor who was either an allogeneic HSCT recipient or a stem cell or donor lymphocyte infusion donor (not recorded which). It is not recorded whose cells these are; they may come from a transplant donor. Each CDR3 is given with its conserved first and last residue. The D gene is left open where the match is weak. A row's size may be missing; if present it is once, few, many or a size class.

clone size | D gene | J gene | V gene | CDR3 protein | CDR3 DNA
few | . | TRBJ1-6 | TRBV25-1 | CASSNQVHNSPLHF | TGTGCCAGCAGTAATCAGGTCCATAATTCACCCCTCCACTTT
. | . | TRBJ2-7 | TRBV29-1 | CSVYEGDLDTQYF | TGCAGCGTCTACGAGGGGGACTTGGACACGCAGTACTTC
few | TRBD2 | TRBJ2-1 | TRBV4-2 | CASSQVPGLAGGRSYNEQFF | TGTGCCAGCAGCCAAGTTCCGGGACTAGCGGGAGGGAGGTCCTACAATGAGCAGTTCTTC
. | TRBD2 | TRBJ2-3 | TRBV6-2/TRBV6-3 | CASSERDPTDTQYF | TGTGCCAGCAGTGAGCGGGATCCCACAGATACGCAGTATTTT
. | TRBD1 | TRBJ2-2 | TRBV20-1 | CSVRDRGNTGELFF | TGCAGTGTTCGGGACAGGGGTAACACCGGGGAGCTGTTTTTT
. | . | TRBJ1-2 | TRBV12-3/TRBV12-4 | CASSLALNGYTF | TGTGCCAGCAGTTTAGCCCTAAATGGCTACACCTTC
. | . | TRBJ2-1 | TRBV11-3 | CASSFPPGNEQFF | TGTGCCAGCAGCTTTCCCCCGGGCAATGAGCAGTTCTTC
many | . | TRBJ1-1 | TRBV5-6 | CASSSLGGPSDTEAFF | TGTGCCAGCAGCTCCCTGGGGGGACCTTCCGACACTGAAGCTTTCTTT
. | . | TRBJ2-3 | TRBV5-6 | CASSLVVASGTDTQYF | TGTGCCAGCAGCTTGGTGGTAGCCTCGGGCACAGATACGCAGTATTTT
. | . | TRBJ1-1 | TRBV24-1 | CATRDRVLMNTEAFF | TGTGCCACCAGAGACCGGGTCCTCATGAACACTGAAGCTTTCTTT
. | TRBD2 | TRBJ2-3 | TRBV7-3 | CASSLTSGSPGQYF | TGTGCCAGCAGCTTAACTAGCGGGAGCCCGGGGCAGTATTTT
. | TRBD1 | TRBJ2-5 | TRBV24-1 | CATKGRDRDEETQYF | TGTGCCACCAAGGGAAGAGACAGGGACGAGGAGACCCAGTACTTC
. | . | TRBJ1-4 | TRBV7-9 | CASSVRLEQGVIF | TGTGCCAGCAGCGTAAGGTTGGAACAGGGTGTCATCTTT
. | TRBD2 | TRBJ2-7 | TRBV12-3/TRBV12-4 | CASSGTSGSSYEQYF | TGTGCCAGCAGTGGGACTAGCGGGAGTTCCTACGAGCAGTACTTC
. | TRBD2 | TRBJ2-1 | TRBV28 | CASSPPGLAVNEQFF | TGTGCCAGCAGTCCCCCGGGACTAGCGGTCAATGAGCAGTTCTTC
. | . | TRBJ2-7 | TRBV24-1 | CATSEYEQYF | TGTGCCACCAGTGAATACGAGCAGTACTTC
many | TRBD1 | TRBJ1-4 | TRBV28 | CASSLGQTNEKLFF | TGTGCCAGCAGTCTGGGACAGACTAATGAAAAACTGTTTTTT
few | . | TRBJ1-3 | TRBV7-9 | CASSLGSGLLFPLGNTIYF | TGTGCCAGCAGCTTAGGATCGGGGCTTCTTTTCCCTCTTGGAAACACCATATATTTT
. | TRBD1 | TRBJ1-2 | TRBV6-5 | CASSYNGQGYGYTF | TGTGCCAGCAGTTACAACGGACAGGGCTATGGCTACACCTTC
few | . | TRBJ2-7 | TRBV10-3 | CAINTGFSYEQYF | TGTGCCATCAACACAGGGTTCTCCTACGAGCAGTACTTC
few | . | TRBJ2-7 | TRBV29-1 | CSVAVPSSDEQYF | TGCAGCGTTGCGGTCCCCTCATCAGACGAGCAGTACTTC
. | . | TRBJ2-1 | TRBV6-6 | CASSYSTRYNEQFF | TGTGCCAGCAGTTACTCGACCAGGTACAATGAGCAGTTCTTC
many | . | TRBJ1-1 | TRBV18 | CASSPSDQNTEAFF | TGTGCCAGCTCACCAAGCGACCAGAACACTGAAGCTTTCTTT
. | . | TRBJ1-3 | TRBV7-9 | CASSLNPQGSGNTIYF | TGTGCCAGCAGCTTAAACCCACAGGGCTCTGGAAACACCATATATTTT
few | . | TRBJ2-7 | TRBV6-5 | CASSLPQSGEQYF | TGTGCCAGCAGCCTACCTCAGAGTGGCGAGCAGTACTTC
. | TRBD1 | TRBJ2-4 | TRBV7-2 | CASSLRDREDIQYF | TGTGCCAGCAGCTTAAGGGACAGGGAAGACATTCAGTACTTC
few | TRBD1 | TRBJ1-3 | TRBV6-5 | CASSYSAGGSGNTIYF | TGTGCCAGCAGTTACTCAGCAGGGGGCTCTGGAAACACCATATATTTT
many | . | TRBJ2-2 | TRBV4-3 | CASSLENTGELFF | TGCGCCAGCAGCCTTGAGAACACCGGGGAGCTGTTTTTT
. | . | TRBJ2-2 | TRBV7-2 | CASTETRDTGELFF | TGTGCCAGCACCGAAACTAGGGACACCGGGGAGCTGTTTTTT
. | . | TRBJ1-1 | TRBV3-1 | CASSFRTSTESFF | TGTGCCAGCAGCTTTCGGACGAGCACTGAATCTTTCTTT
few | . | TRBJ2-2 | TRBV3-1 | CASSQYLLSPGVSNTGELFF | TGTGCCAGCAGCCAATATTTGTTGTCCCCTGGAGTCTCGAACACCGGGGAGCTGTTTTTT
. | . | TRBJ2-3 | TRBV5-1 | CASSLEPGKYTQYF | TGCGCCAGCAGCTTGGAGCCAGGGAAGTATACGCAGTATTTT
. | . | TRBJ1-5 | TRBV6-2/TRBV6-3 | CASSRTAYGQPQHF | TGTGCCAGCAGCCGGACAGCATATGGACAGCCCCAGCATTTT
few | TRBD1 | TRBJ1-5 | TRBV5-6 | CASSSGTGPNQPQHF | TGTGCCAGCAGCTCCGGGACAGGGCCTAATCAGCCCCAGCATTTT
. | . | TRBJ2-2 | TRBV7-2 | CASSLDHRTGELFF | TGTGCCAGCAGCTTAGATCATAGAACCGGGGAGCTGTTTTTT
many | TRBD1 | TRBJ1-3 | TRBV20-1 | CSASRDSSGNTIYF | TGCAGTGCTAGCCGGGACAGCTCTGGAAACACCATATATTTT
few | . | TRBJ2-7 | TRBV10-3 | CAISEAYEQYF | TGTGCCATCAGTGAGGCCTACGAGCAGTACTTC
few | TRBD1 | TRBJ2-7 | TRBV12-3/TRBV12-4 | CASTWDRGREQYF | TGTGCCAGCACCTGGGACAGGGGGCGAGAGCAGTACTTC
few | TRBD1 | TRBJ1-6 | TRBV28 | CASSPGGGGYNSPLHF | TGTGCCAGCAGTCCAGGGGGTGGAGGTTATAATTCACCCCTCCACTTT
few | TRBD2 | TRBJ2-4 | TRBV20-1 | CSAIRSGRNNIQYF | TGCAGTGCTATACGTAGCGGGAGGAATAACATTCAGTACTTC
. | . | TRBJ1-4 | TRBV6-2/TRBV6-3 | CASSWGEKLFF | TGTGCCAGCAGTTGGGGGGAAAAACTGTTTTTT